The clone carrying this TCR beta chain came up a few times. Its antigen remains unidentified. This entry is derived from a study of CD8 T cells in ankylosing spondylitis. Study outcomes and limitations: Matched ankylosing spondylitis synovial fluid reportedly showed significant enrichment of disease-linked clones. The study identified a TCR beta motif of under ten highly homologous variants that appeared characteristic of ankylosing spondylitis blood. Disease-linked clones were CD8+ and relatively rare in peripheral blood.

Germline lookup yields CDR1 MNHNY and CDR2 SVGAGI (reference sequence). V gave up 2 bases and J gave up 5 bases, with 4 bases separating them. CDR3 length equals 11 residues. Each TCR beta library was made by quantitative 5'-RACE that incorporated molecular barcodes. TCRdb passed the 5' RACE reads through MiXCR, listing each CDR3 protein once. Among 200,000 to 300,000 distinct CDR3 sequences listed, around 9.2% were seen once. The sequence derives from a male donor with ankylosing spondylitis or in good health (not recorded which). The gene calls are TRBV6-6 and TRBJ2-7; D unresolved. What was sequenced was blood, either unsorted or a sorted T cell fraction (not recorded which). The CDR3: CASSYRDEQYF. The CDR3 DNA sequence: TGTGCCAGCAGTTACAGGGACGAGCAGTACTTC.